The TCR beta chain under discussion was sequenced for a study of early T cells in non-severe SARS-CoV-2 infection. Study-level background: Chains were unpaired, as sequencing was done on bulk RNA from unsorted whole blood.

J was trimmed by 5 bases and V by 4 bases; bases with no gene match: 2. Germline values: CDR1 LGHDT, CDR2 YNNKEL (reference sequence). The CDR3 sequence is 14 residues long. The library protocol tagged individual cDNA molecules with unique molecular identifiers. TCRdb reprocessed the 5' RACE reads via MiXCR and lists one record per CDR3 protein. This sample carries just under 65,000 distinct CDR3 sequences, about an eighth of them seen once, and the ten largest clones take more than 3.5%. The source material was whole blood. This TCR derives from an adult who was a healthcare worker with PCR-confirmed SARS-CoV-2 infection or an uninfected control (not recorded which). The chain links TRBV3-1 to TRBJ2-3; 11 nucleotides line up with TRBD1. CDR3 nucleotides: TGTGCCAGCAGCCCGGACAGGGGGCAAGATACGCAGTATTTT. Encoded protein: CASSPDRGQDTQYF.